The 26 T cell receptor beta chains in this list originate from one sample, sequenced in a study of shared clonotypes between healthy human individuals. Positive CCR7 selection of CD45RO-negative cells yielded the naive CD8 cells, and terminally differentiated effector memory CD45RA+ cells were excluded. This table comes from immunoSEQ multiplex PCR, and its TCRdb copy is limited to in-frame clones, with some not included. Of around 2,100,000 clones in the sample, just under 95% are singletons; the top ten hold approximately 1.2%. The sample taken for sequencing was naive CD8+ T cells sorted from blood. These receptors came from a man between 18 and 29 years old in good health.

The chain is built from TRBV19 and TRBJ2-7; D perhaps matches TRBD1 (5 bases). The CDR3 extends over 14 amino acids. The V gene lost 5 bases and the J gene lost 2 bases, with 13 bases spanning the gap. Germline V CDR1 and CDR2: LNHDA, SQIVND (reference sequence). The chain's CDR3 is CASSVQGGAYEQYF. The DNA for the CDR3 is TGTGCCAGTAGTGTCCAGGGCGGCGCCTACGAGCAGTACTTC.

The V gene is TRBV9, the J gene TRBJ1-2; D perhaps matches TRBD1 (5 bases). This CDR3 has 14 amino acids. Germline V CDR1 and CDR2: SGDLS, YYNGEE. V was shortened by 5 bases and J by 4 bases, with 15 bases between the two germline ends. CDR3 sequence reads: CASRGPQEIYGYTF. The CDR3 region has the DNA TGTGCCAGCAGGGGACCCCAGGAAATCTATGGCTACACCTTC.

The chain combines TRBV9 with TRBJ2-5; TRBD1 matches 8 bases. Germline CDR1 and CDR2: SGDLS and YYNGEE. Trimming cost V 4 bases and J 4 bases; bases outside gene matches: 3. The CDR3 has 13 amino acids. The CDR3 loop is CASSSTGGETQYF. The CDR3 region has the DNA TGTGCCAGCAGCAGTACAGGGGGAGAGACCCAGTACTTC. Full variable domain (rest looked up from reference TRBV9 and TRBJ2-5): DSGVTQTPKHLITATGQRVTLRCSPRSGDLSVYWYQQSLDQGLQFLIQYYNGEERAKGNILERFSAQQFPDLHSELNLSSLELGDSALYFCASSSTGGETQYFGPGTRLLVL.

V gene TRBV7-9 combines with J gene TRBJ2-1; 12 bases line up with TRBD2. The germline gives CDR1 SEHNR, CDR2 FQNEAQ (reference sequence). V gave up 5 bases and J gave up 8 bases; unmatched junction bases: 7. This CDR3 has 15 amino acids. In nucleotides, the CDR3 is TGTGCCAGCAGCGAATCTAGCGGGGGGGATTATGAGCAGTTCTTC. Residues: CASSESSGGDYEQFF.

On this clone itself: The sample has other DNA sequences that encode this CDR3 too. The chain couples TRBV4-1 to TRBJ1-4; D remains ambiguous. The ends were cut back, 2 bases at V and 2 bases at J, with 0 bases in the middle. This CDR3 region has 12 residues. In germline, CDR1 is MGHRA, CDR2 YSYEKL. The CDR3 here is CASSQTNEKLFF. In DNA, the CDR3 is TGCGCCAGCAGCCAAACTAATGAAAAACTGTTTTTT.

This sequence joins TRBV19 and TRBJ2-7; tentative D call: TRBD1 (6 bases). The CDR3 consists of 14 residues. Germline V gene lookup returns CDR1 LNHDA and CDR2 SQIVND (reference sequence). V was pared by 3 bases and J by 4 bases, with 13 bases between. The CDR3 here is CASSMGTPEYEQYF. The CDR3 DNA follows: TGTGCCAGTAGTATGGGGACACCGGAGTACGAGCAGTACTTC.

The rearrangement links TRBV29-1 to TRBJ1-4; a possible D gene is TRBD1 (6 bases). V shed 3 bases and J shed 4 bases, with 12 bases lying between them. The CDR3 is 14 amino acids. Germline V CDR1 and CDR2: SQVTM, ANQGSEA. The CDR3 spells CSVDPRDNNEKLFF. DNA of the CDR3: TGCAGCGTTGACCCCAGGGACAATAATGAAAAACTGTTTTTT.

This chain uses TRBV30 with TRBJ1-1; a possible D gene is TRBD1 (6 bases). V gave up 3 bases and J gave up 6 bases, with 17 bases separating them. The CDR3 is 14 amino acids. Germline V CDR1 and CDR2: GTSNPN, SVGIG (reference sequence). The CDR3 reads CAWSEGQGLSEAFF. CDR3 bases: TGTGCCTGGAGCGAAGGGCAGGGGCTCTCTGAAGCTTTCTTT.

The V gene is TRBV27, the J gene TRBJ2-7, with D perhaps assigned TRBD1 or TRBD2 (5 bases each). The length of the CDR3 is 16 residues. Per germline, CDR1 MNHEY and CDR2 SMNVEV (reference sequence). V was cut by 5 bases and J by 0 bases, with 17 bases left in between. The CDR3 DNA is TGTGCCAGCAGTCCCCTAGGGACGTCGAGCTCCTACGAGCAGTACTTC. Its translation: CASSPLGTSSSYEQYF.

About this clone itself: This sample includes further DNA sequences coding for the same CDR3. This rearrangement joins TRBV6-5 to TRBJ1-1; the D gene is possibly TRBD1 (5 bases). This CDR3 comprises 14 residues. Germline CDR1 MNHEY, CDR2 SVGAGI. Trimming took 2 bases from V and 4 from J, leaving 11 bases between them. The CDR3 reads CASSYDRGGTEAFF. As DNA, the CDR3 is TGTGCCAGCAGTTACGATCGTGGGGGCACTGAAGCTTTCTTT.

The V and J genes are TRBV5-1 and TRBJ2-7; 7 bases are a match to TRBD2. Germline V gene sequence: CDR1 SGHRS, CDR2 YFSETQ. This CDR3 is 13 amino acids long. V was pared by 6 bases and J by 4 bases, with 7 bases of the junction left unmatched. CDR3 in DNA: TGCGCCAGCACCCCAGCGGGGAGTTACGAGCAGTACTTC. Its protein product is CASTPAGSYEQYF.

Regarding this clone: Other DNA sequences within the sample encode an identical CDR3. The V call is TRBV5-4, the J call TRBJ2-7; D may be TRBD2 (5 bases). This CDR3 is 13 amino acids long. Germline CDR1 and CDR2: SGHNT and YYREEE (reference sequence). Trimming removed 0 bases at V and 3 bases at J, with 7 bases between. The CDR3 region has the DNA TGTGCCAGCAGCTTGGGTGGAGGCTACGAGCAGTACTTC. Protein: CASSLGGGYEQYF.

V usage is TRBV4-1 and J usage is TRBJ2-7; TRBD1 matches at 9 bases. The J segment lost 1 base and the V segment lost 0 bases, leaving 4 bases of the junction unmatched. Germline CDR1 and CDR2: MGHRA and YSYEKL. The length of the CDR3 is 16 residues. DNA for the CDR3: TGCGCCAGCAGCCAAGAGTTAGGGACAGGGTCCTACGAGCAGTACTTC. Its protein product is CASSQELGTGSYEQYF.

The chain is built from TRBV6-5 and TRBJ2-3; D possibly corresponds to TRBD2 (6 bases). With 2 bases removed from V and 2 bases from J, the gap between germline ends came to 11 bases. The CDR3 is 15 amino acids. CDR1 MNHEY and CDR2 SVGAGI come from the germline V gene. The CDR3 DNA follows: TGTGCCAGCAGTTACACGGGAGCGAACACAGATACGCAGTATTTT. Amino acid sequence: CASSYTGANTDTQYF.

V gene TRBV7-8 combines with J gene TRBJ2-7; tentative D call: TRBD2 (6 bases). This CDR3 is built from 14 residues. CDR1 and CDR2 from the germline V gene are SGHVS and FQNEAQ. Trimming removed 2 bases from V and 3 bases from J, with 11 bases in between. CDR3 nucleotides: TGTGCCAGCAGCTTATTAGGAGGGAGCTACGAGCAGTACTTC. Its protein product is CASSLLGGSYEQYF.

The J gene is TRBJ2-7, the V gene TRBV5-6; D not resolved. V was cut by 0 bases and J by 3 bases, with 10 bases left in between. This CDR3 has 14 amino acids. CDR1 and CDR2 from the germline V gene are SGHDT and YYEEEE. This chain's CDR3 is CASSLGQTHYEQYF. The CDR3 DNA sequence: TGTGCCAGCAGCTTGGGTCAGACACACTACGAGCAGTACTTC.

The chain couples TRBV7-6 to TRBJ2-5, with 12 bases that match TRBD2. The CDR3 extends over 16 amino acids. Germline CDR1 SGHVS, CDR2 FNYEAQ. V shed 5 bases, J shed 4 bases, and the junction held 8 bases outside the gene matches. The CDR3 region has the DNA TGTGCCAGCAGCCCCCTAGCGGGGGGGCCAGGAGAGACCCAGTACTTC. This codes for CASSPLAGGPGETQYF.

This clone was detected once. V usage is TRBV7-9 and J usage is TRBJ2-3; 13 bases agree with TRBD2. V trimming: 4 bases; J trimming: 2 bases; junction bases outside the gene matches: 6. The CDR3 runs 17 residues. From germline, CDR1 is SEHNR and CDR2 FQNEAQ (reference sequence). This chain's CDR3 is CASSSSGLAGSTDTQYF. The CDR3 DNA reads as TGTGCCAGCAGCTCATCGGGACTAGCGGGATCCACAGATACGCAGTATTTT. Variable domain in full (rest from reference TRBV7-9 and TRBJ2-3): DTGVSQNPRHKITKRGQNVTFRCDPISEHNRLYWYRQTLGQGPEFLTYFQNEAQLEKSRLLSDRFSAERPKGSFSTLEIQRTEQGDSAMYLCASSSSGLAGSTDTQYFGPGTRLTVL.

The V and J genes are TRBV15 and TRBJ2-5; D is undetermined. The length of the CDR3 is 15 residues. Germline values: CDR1 LNHNV, CDR2 YYDKDF (reference sequence). The V gene lost 3 bases and the J gene lost 5 bases, with 16 bases spanning the gap. DNA of the CDR3: TGTGCCACCAGCAGGGACCGGACCCTCGGGGAGACCCAGTACTTC. Its protein product is CATSRDRTLGETQYF. The whole variable domain, filled in from reference TRBV15 and TRBJ2-5, reads DAMVIQNPRYQVTQFGKPVTLSCSQTLNHNVMYWYQQKSSQAPKLLFHYYDKDFNNEADTPDNFQSRRPNTSFCFLDIRSPGLGDTAMYLCATSRDRTLGETQYFGPGTRLLVL.

This chain links TRBV6-5 with TRBJ2-3, with D hard to call. This CDR3 has 14 residues. Germline V CDR1 and CDR2: MNHEY, SVGAGI. Trimming left V 2 bases short and J 6 bases short, with 12 bases between. CDR3 sequence (DNA): TGTGCCAGCAGTTACAGCCTCCTCGCGGATACGCAGTATTTT. This codes for CASSYSLLADTQYF.

This chain links TRBV5-6 with TRBJ1-1; D is possibly TRBD1 (5 bases). Germline CDR1 is SGHDT and CDR2 is YYEEEE. Deletions cut 0 bases from V and 4 bases from J, with 16 bases between. The CDR3 covers 16 residues. The CDR3 is CASSLAQLGEGTEAFF. In nucleotides, the CDR3 is TGTGCCAGCAGCTTGGCCCAGCTAGGGGAGGGCACTGAAGCTTTCTTT.

The chain employs TRBV6-5 and TRBJ2-1; D unresolved. V was clipped by 4 bases and J by 7 bases, with 11 bases between them. Germline V gene sequence: CDR1 MNHEY, CDR2 SVGAGI. CDR3 size: 13 residues. The CDR3 here is CASSLAVGNEQFF. CDR3 in DNA: TGTGCCAGCAGTTTAGCTGTCGGGAATGAGCAGTTCTTC.

The chain recombines TRBV13 with TRBJ2-7; perhaps TRBD1 as D (6 bases). With 5 bases removed from V and 2 bases from J, the gap between germline ends came to 13 bases. The CDR3 loop spans 14 amino acids. Germline assignment: CDR1 PRHDT and CDR2 FYEKMQ (reference sequence). Here the CDR3 reads CASSLTEGAYEQYF. The CDR3 bases are TGTGCCAGCAGCCTTACCGAGGGGGCCTACGAGCAGTACTTC.

The chain uses TRBV28 and TRBJ2-7; D may be TRBD2 (6 bases). This CDR3 has 14 amino acids. V was clipped by 6 bases and J by 4 bases, with 16 bases between them. Germline loops: CDR1 MDHEN, CDR2 SYDVKM. The CDR3, as DNA: TGTGCCAGCAGCCCCCCGGGGGTCAGGTACGAGCAGTACTTC. This codes for CASSPPGVRYEQYF.

The chain couples TRBV9 to TRBJ2-3; the match to TRBD1 covers 9 bases. V was pared by 3 bases and J by 4 bases, with 0 bases of the junction left unmatched. Looked up from germline, CDR1 is SGDLS and CDR2 is YYNGEE. The CDR3 runs to 13 residues. The CDR3 DNA sequence: TGTGCCAGCAGCGGGGACAGGGCAGATACGCAGTATTTT. This encodes CASSGDRADTQYF.

The chain uses TRBV4-3 and TRBJ2-3, with 8 bases lining up with TRBD1. V lost 4 bases and J lost 3; bases outside the gene matches: 3. In germline, CDR1 is LGHNA, CDR2 YSLEER. The CDR3 loop spans 14 amino acids. The CDR3 region is CASSLGQGTDTQYF. CDR3 nucleotide sequence: TGCGCCAGCAGCCTAGGACAGGGAACAGATACGCAGTATTTT.